This TCR beta chain stems from a study of T cells in Graves' hyperthyroidism and ophthalmopathy. Study-wide results and caveats: Patients with ophthalmopathy were separated from those with stable hyperthyroidism by a 13 V-J model. Before onset, ophthalmopathy was predicted by the model a median roughly 6.8 months earlier. Among thyroid clonotypes expanded above 0.001, most also appeared in blood.

Stable Graves' hyperthyroidism meant no ophthalmopathy progression within 18 months. RNA transcripts gave rise to amplified TCR beta CDR3 regions. During a first-round RT-PCR of the TCR CDR3, the HTBI primer set was used. TCRdb called the multiplex PCR reads again in MiXCR, with one record for every CDR3 protein. This table has 300,000 to 450,000 distinct CDR3 sequences, 14% to 15% appearing once. This clonotype has at least ten counts. The antigen is unknown. There are 13 residues in the CDR3. Trimming pared 4 bases from V and 8 bases from J, leaving 14 bases between. The germline V gene encodes CDR1 SQVTM and CDR2 ANQGSEA.

The chain joins TRBV29-1 to TRBJ1-4, with D perhaps matching TRBD1 (5 bases). Sequenced sample: blood. This TCR came from a woman younger than 45 with Graves' hyperthyroidism. The CDR3 DNA reads TGCAGCGTTGGGGGCAGGGTAGGCGAAAAACTGTTTTTT. It encodes CSVGGRVGEKLFF.